Listed below are T cell receptor beta chains from one sample, sequenced in a study of blood T cell repertoires in COVID-19. Assay used: immunoSEQ multiplex PCR; TCRdb lists only in-frame clones, some missing. The table lists almost 350,000 clones, 88% of them singletons. Sequenced input: PBMCs or T cells enriched from blood (not recorded which). The receptors originated from a woman aged 25-40 years who had been exposed to COVID-19. Each CDR3 is given with its conserved first and last residue. Each record gives: J gene, V gene, clone size, D gene, CDR3 DNA, CDR3 protein. A D gene is named only where the DNA matches it firmly. Size tells how often a clone was seen (once, few, many) or the class of an expanded clone, and some rows leave it out.

j_gene: TRBJ1-6
v_gene: TRBV27
abundance: -
d_gene: TRBD1
CDR3nt: TGTGCCAGCAGTGAAGGGACAGGGGGGGCACCCCTCCACTTT
CDR3aa: CASSEGTGGAPLHF

j_gene: TRBJ1-2
v_gene: TRBV2
abundance: -
d_gene: TRBD1
CDR3nt: TGTGCCAGCAAAACAGGGGCCGGGGGCTACACCTTC
CDR3aa: CASKTGAGGYTF

j_gene: TRBJ1-2
v_gene: TRBV7-9
abundance: -
d_gene: TRBD1
CDR3nt: TGTGCCAGCAGCTTGGGGACAGGGATGGAGGGCTACACCTTC
CDR3aa: CASSLGTGMEGYTF

j_gene: TRBJ2-3
v_gene: TRBV30
abundance: -
d_gene: -
CDR3nt: TGTGCCTGGACAGGGAAAGATACGCAGTATTTT
CDR3aa: CAWTGKDTQYF

j_gene: TRBJ1-6
v_gene: TRBV10-2
abundance: -
d_gene: TRBD1
CDR3nt: TGCGCCAGCAGTGTCACAGGGGATGAGGATTCACCCCTCCACTTT
CDR3aa: CASSVTGDEDSPLHF

j_gene: TRBJ1-2
v_gene: TRBV6-6
abundance: -
d_gene: -
CDR3nt: TGTGCCAGCAGCGAGTTTGATGGCTACACCTTC
CDR3aa: CASSEFDGYTF

j_gene: TRBJ1-2
v_gene: TRBV6-5
abundance: -
d_gene: -
CDR3nt: TGTGCCAGCAGCCGTACCACAGGCTATGGCTACACCTTC
CDR3aa: CASSRTTGYGYTF

j_gene: TRBJ1-5
v_gene: TRBV6-5
abundance: -
d_gene: -
CDR3nt: TGTGCCAGCAGTTACTCGCGGCATCAGCCCCAGCATTTT
CDR3aa: CASSYSRHQPQHF

j_gene: TRBJ2-6
v_gene: TRBV19
abundance: -
d_gene: -
CDR3nt: TGTGCCAGTAGTACCCGACTAGTCTCTGGGGCCAACGTCCTGACTTTC
CDR3aa: CASSTRLVSGANVLTF

j_gene: TRBJ1-6
v_gene: TRBV10-2
abundance: -
d_gene: TRBD1
CDR3nt: TGCGCCAGCAGTGAGCCGGCGGGGACAGGGCGGAATTCACCCCTCCACTTT
CDR3aa: CASSEPAGTGRNSPLHF

j_gene: TRBJ1-6
v_gene: TRBV7-9
abundance: once
d_gene: -
CDR3nt: TGTGCCGGGGGATCGGGACACACTAATTCACCCCTCCACTTT
CDR3aa: CAGGSGHTNSPLHF

j_gene: TRBJ1-1
v_gene: TRBV27
abundance: -
d_gene: TRBD1
CDR3nt: TGTGCCAGCACCCGGGACAGGCGGAACACTGAAGCTTTCTTT
CDR3aa: CASTRDRRNTEAFF

j_gene: TRBJ1-3
v_gene: TRBV18
abundance: -
d_gene: -
CDR3nt: TGTGCCAGCTCTTCGACCCAGGGTGCTGGAAACACCATATATTTT
CDR3aa: CASSSTQGAGNTIYF

j_gene: TRBJ2-2
v_gene: TRBV6-4
abundance: -
d_gene: -
CDR3nt: TGTGCCAGCAGTGAAGGAGGGGCTACCGGGGAGCTGTTTTTT
CDR3aa: CASSEGGATGELFF

j_gene: TRBJ1-1
v_gene: TRBV6-5
abundance: -
d_gene: -
CDR3nt: TGTGCCAGCATAGTAAACACTGAAGCTTTCTTT
CDR3aa: CASIVNTEAFF

j_gene: TRBJ2-1
v_gene: TRBV19
abundance: once
d_gene: TRBD1
CDR3nt: TGTGCCAGTACCCCAGGGACAGGGTTTGACAATGAGCAGTTCTTC
CDR3aa: CASTPGTGFDNEQFF

j_gene: TRBJ2-3
v_gene: TRBV5-1
abundance: -
d_gene: -
CDR3nt: TGCGCCAGCAGCTTTCAGGGCCCAGATACGCAGTATTTT
CDR3aa: CASSFQGPDTQYF

j_gene: TRBJ1-4
v_gene: TRBV18
abundance: -
d_gene: -
CDR3nt: TGTGCCAGCTCACCTCGGCTGGCGGGACGGACTAATGAAAAACTGTTTTTT
CDR3aa: CASSPRLAGRTNEKLFF

j_gene: TRBJ1-6
v_gene: TRBV6-1
abundance: -
d_gene: -
CDR3nt: TGTGCCAGCAGTGATGGGACACCATATAATTCACCCCTCCACTTT
CDR3aa: CASSDGTPYNSPLHF

j_gene: TRBJ1-2
v_gene: TRBV3-1/TRBV3-2
abundance: -
d_gene: -
CDR3nt: TGTGCCAGCAGCCAAGGGGGGGGCACGTATGGCTACACCTTC
CDR3aa: CASSQGGGTYGYTF

j_gene: TRBJ1-1
v_gene: TRBV27
abundance: -
d_gene: -
CDR3nt: TGTGCCAGCAGTTTTTGGCTGAACACTGAAGCTTTCTTT
CDR3aa: CASSFWLNTEAFF

j_gene: TRBJ2-1
v_gene: TRBV10-2
abundance: -
d_gene: -
CDR3nt: TGCGCCAGCATGAAAATCGAGGGCTTTTCAGAGCAGTTCTTC
CDR3aa: CASMKIEGFSEQFF

j_gene: TRBJ1-2
v_gene: TRBV30
abundance: once
d_gene: -
CDR3nt: TGTGCCTGGAGTGGGAGCTTGGGCTATGGCTACACCTTC
CDR3aa: CAWSGSLGYGYTF

j_gene: TRBJ1-5
v_gene: TRBV28
abundance: -
d_gene: TRBD1
CDR3nt: TGTGCCAGCAGTTTATCCCCGGGACAGGGTGAGCCCCAGCATTTT
CDR3aa: CASSLSPGQGEPQHF

j_gene: TRBJ2-1
v_gene: TRBV18
abundance: -
d_gene: -
CDR3nt: TGTGCCAGCACAAAAAGTCCCAATGAGCAGTTCTTC
CDR3aa: CASTKSPNEQFF

j_gene: TRBJ2-5
v_gene: TRBV7-3
abundance: -
d_gene: TRBD2
CDR3nt: TGTGCCAGCAGCTGGGGACTAAGTGGCGAGACCCAGTACTTC
CDR3aa: CASSWGLSGETQYF

j_gene: TRBJ1-5
v_gene: TRBV19
abundance: -
d_gene: -
CDR3nt: TGTGCCAGTAGTATGGGGGAGTGGGGGCGCAATCAGCCCCAGCATTTT
CDR3aa: CASSMGEWGRNQPQHF

j_gene: TRBJ2-7
v_gene: TRBV29-1
abundance: -
d_gene: TRBD2
CDR3nt: TGCAGCATAGGACTAGCGGGAGACGAGCAGTACTTC
CDR3aa: CSIGLAGDEQYF

j_gene: TRBJ1-2
v_gene: TRBV7-9
abundance: -
d_gene: TRBD1
CDR3nt: TGTGCCAGCAGAGGTCAGGGGGACTACTATGGCTACACCTTC
CDR3aa: CASRGQGDYYGYTF

j_gene: TRBJ2-5
v_gene: TRBV28
abundance: once
d_gene: TRBD1
CDR3nt: TGTGCCAGCGTCTTAGGGGGCCTCCAAGAGACCCAGTACTTC
CDR3aa: CASVLGGLQETQYF

j_gene: TRBJ2-7
v_gene: TRBV28
abundance: -
d_gene: TRBD2
CDR3nt: TGTGCCAGCAGTGTGGGAACTAGCGGGAGGGCGGGTGAGCAGTACTTC
CDR3aa: CASSVGTSGRAGEQYF

j_gene: TRBJ1-6
v_gene: TRBV20-1
abundance: -
d_gene: -
CDR3nt: TGCAGTGCTCGTGAATCGGGATATGATAATTCACCCCTCCACTTT
CDR3aa: CSARESGYDNSPLHF

j_gene: TRBJ1-2
v_gene: TRBV19
abundance: few
d_gene: -
CDR3nt: TGTGCCAGTAGTATAAGGAGACGGGACGGGGACTTCTATGGCTACACCTTC
CDR3aa: CASSIRRRDGDFYGYTF

j_gene: TRBJ2-1
v_gene: TRBV1
abundance: -
d_gene: -
CDR3nt: TGCACCAGCAGCCAAGTCCTAGTCTATGAGCAGTTCTTC
CDR3aa: CTSSQVLVYEQFF

j_gene: TRBJ1-1
v_gene: TRBV19
abundance: few
d_gene: TRBD1
CDR3nt: TGTGCCAGTGGGGGGACAGGGATCCTCGCGGCTTTCTTT
CDR3aa: CASGGTGILAAFF

j_gene: TRBJ2-7
v_gene: TRBV11-3
abundance: -
d_gene: -
CDR3nt: TGTGCCAGCAGCCCCGGGGTCCGATATGGTCGCGAGCAGTACTTC
CDR3aa: CASSPGVRYGREQYF

j_gene: TRBJ2-1
v_gene: TRBV27
abundance: -
d_gene: -
CDR3nt: TGTGCCAGCAGTTTAGGGCAGATTTACAATGAGCAGTTCTTC
CDR3aa: CASSLGQIYNEQFF

j_gene: TRBJ2-7
v_gene: TRBV10-3
abundance: -
d_gene: TRBD2
CDR3nt: TGTGCCATCAGTGAACTAGCGGGATCGTACGAGCAGTACTTC
CDR3aa: CAISELAGSYEQYF

j_gene: TRBJ2-1
v_gene: TRBV7-9
abundance: -
d_gene: TRBD1
CDR3nt: TGTGCCAGCAGCTTACCGGACAGGGGCCGCAAACGCTCCTACAATGAGCAGTTCTTC
CDR3aa: CASSLPDRGRKRSYNEQFF

j_gene: TRBJ1-2
v_gene: TRBV2
abundance: -
d_gene: -
CDR3nt: TGTGCCAGCAGCGGTAGGGGGAACTATGGCTACACCTTC
CDR3aa: CASSGRGNYGYTF

j_gene: TRBJ2-5
v_gene: TRBV7-6
abundance: -
d_gene: -
CDR3nt: TGTGCCAGCAGCTCCCTACTGGGGGCGCAGCAAGAGACCCAGTACTTC
CDR3aa: CASSSLLGAQQETQYF

j_gene: TRBJ2-1
v_gene: TRBV19
abundance: -
d_gene: TRBD1
CDR3nt: TGTGCCAGTAGCACCACTTGGGACAGCTCCTACAATGAGCAGTTCTTC
CDR3aa: CASSTTWDSSYNEQFF

j_gene: TRBJ1-4
v_gene: TRBV28
abundance: -
d_gene: -
CDR3nt: TGTGCCAGCAGTTTATGGGGCAGAGCCTTGGAAAAACTGTTTTTT
CDR3aa: CASSLWGRALEKLFF

j_gene: TRBJ2-1
v_gene: TRBV11-2
abundance: -
d_gene: -
CDR3nt: TGTGCCAGCAGCGTAAGCGAAGGAGGCTACAATGAGCAGTTCTTC
CDR3aa: CASSVSEGGYNEQFF

j_gene: TRBJ1-5
v_gene: TRBV5-5
abundance: -
d_gene: TRBD1
CDR3nt: TGTGCCAGCAGCTTGTACCGAAAAACAGGGGAAGGTCAGCCCCAGCATTTT
CDR3aa: CASSLYRKTGEGQPQHF